This T cell receptor beta chain was identified during a study of blood T cell repertoires in COVID-19 (dated by TCRdb to between 2020 and 2021). Study-level background: Collaborator samples came from the United States, Italy and Spain and covered acute and convalescent phases of COVID-19. The repertoires were released in a freely available public database meant as a resource for research on the immune response to SARS-CoV-2. Deeply sampled blood TCRbeta repertoires from subjects exposed to, actively infected with, or recovered from COVID-19 were included in the dataset. The sample metadata nearly always contained a de-identified subject ID, COVID-19 status, age in years and sex. Where available, HLA class I and class II types were taken from metadata supplied by the sample provider and were not determined by assay-based typing. Samples were obtained from the ongoing ImmuneRACE study (first 160 participants) and from some 1,200 subjects provided by 6 global collaborators. The prospective study material was composed of cDNA or gDNA derived from T cells, B-cell-depleted T cells, or PBMCs.

Concerning this clone: No cognate antigen has been identified for it. Per-nucleotide qualities are absent, and no much larger clonotype sits a single base away.

TCRbeta CDR3 regions were amplified from genomic DNA by means of the immunoSEQ Assay, a bias-controlled multiplex PCR. Per the original workflow: Within the assay, amplification of reference gene primers was used to estimate how many nucleated cells each sample contained. To quantify the absolute abundance of each unique TCRbeta CDR3 rearrangement, sequence reads were collapsed and filtered. For each sample, productive Simpson clonality was calculated by taking the square root of Simpson's diversity index across productive rearrangements. TCRdb's version of the immuneACCESS table is confined to in-frame rearrangements and falls short of the full clone set. An unresolved V gene accounts for under half of the shortfall where checked; the remainder is of unknown origin. The DNA was the basis for D and trimming; V, J and clone size are from that table. In all, the sample holds more than 90,000 clones, and around 85% of those were seen once. Jointly, the top ten make up 35% to 40% of the sample.

The collaborating institutions used their own protocols to collect whole blood in K2EDTA tubes. For TCRbeta analysis, collaborators shipped samples in one of three forms: frozen whole blood, isolated PBMCs, or DNA extracted from either of those sample types. Points the paper makes about the study in general: How much clinical and demographic metadata was included differed by source and by participant, and the metadata was provided uncurated.

Sequenced: peripheral blood. This sequence was found in a man older than 75 with acute or convalescent COVID-19.

The DNA sequence is TGCAGCGTTGATTTGGGGGGGTTAAGGGAGCTGTTTTTT. Translated, it gives CSVDLGGLRELFF. The rearrangement combines TRBV29-1 with TRBJ2-2, with 7 bases in between that match TRBD2. V loses 3 bases at its end and J loses 9 bases; junction bases beyond the gene matches: 7. The CDR3 contains 13 residues, cysteine and phenylalanine counted. The only DNA kept is the CDR3, 39 bases in frame from the first base. CDR1 and CDR2 (SQVTM, ANQGSEA) derive from the germline V gene.